One sample yielded the 2 T cell receptor beta chains listed below, sequenced in a study of blood T cell repertoires in COVID-19. Clones were read by immunoSEQ multiplex PCR, and TCRdb kept only the in-frame ones, dropping some. The sample has 45,000 to 55,000 clones; under 90% are singletons. The sequencing sample was made of peripheral blood. The source is an elderly man with COVID-19, enrolled during active disease.

The chain links TRBV5-4 to TRBJ1-1, with 8 bases matching TRBD1. The CDR3 runs to 13 residues. V gave up 7 bases and J gave up 4 bases; unmatched junction bases: 6. Germline CDR1 is SGHNT and CDR2 is YYREEE (reference sequence). The CDR3 is CASRQGLGTEAFF. In DNA form, the CDR3 reads TGTGCCAGCCGACAGGGGTTAGGCACTGAAGCTTTCTTT.

The chain couples TRBV27 to TRBJ2-5; a weak D match, TRBD1 (6 bases). V lost 7 bases and J lost 4, with 16 bases in between. CDR1 is MNHEY and CDR2 is SMNVEV in the germline V gene (reference sequence). The CDR3 sequence is 14 residues long. CDR3 amino acids: CASKGQRPGETQYF. The DNA of the CDR3 is TGTGCCAGCAAAGGACAGCGACCGGGAGAGACCCAGTACTTC.